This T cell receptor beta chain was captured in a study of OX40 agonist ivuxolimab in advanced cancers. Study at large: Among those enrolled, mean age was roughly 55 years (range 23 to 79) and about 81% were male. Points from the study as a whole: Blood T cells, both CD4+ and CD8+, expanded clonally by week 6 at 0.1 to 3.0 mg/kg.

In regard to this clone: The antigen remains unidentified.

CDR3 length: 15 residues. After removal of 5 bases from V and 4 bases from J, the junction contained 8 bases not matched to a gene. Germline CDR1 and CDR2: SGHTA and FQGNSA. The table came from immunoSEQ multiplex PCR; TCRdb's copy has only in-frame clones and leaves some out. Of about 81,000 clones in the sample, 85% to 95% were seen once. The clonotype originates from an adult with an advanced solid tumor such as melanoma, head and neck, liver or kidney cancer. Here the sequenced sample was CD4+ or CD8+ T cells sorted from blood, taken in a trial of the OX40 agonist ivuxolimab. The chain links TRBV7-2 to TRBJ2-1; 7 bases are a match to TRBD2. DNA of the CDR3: TGTGCCAGCAGCCCGCTGGGGGGGGGTTACAATGAGCAGTTCTTC. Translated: CASSPLGGGYNEQFF.